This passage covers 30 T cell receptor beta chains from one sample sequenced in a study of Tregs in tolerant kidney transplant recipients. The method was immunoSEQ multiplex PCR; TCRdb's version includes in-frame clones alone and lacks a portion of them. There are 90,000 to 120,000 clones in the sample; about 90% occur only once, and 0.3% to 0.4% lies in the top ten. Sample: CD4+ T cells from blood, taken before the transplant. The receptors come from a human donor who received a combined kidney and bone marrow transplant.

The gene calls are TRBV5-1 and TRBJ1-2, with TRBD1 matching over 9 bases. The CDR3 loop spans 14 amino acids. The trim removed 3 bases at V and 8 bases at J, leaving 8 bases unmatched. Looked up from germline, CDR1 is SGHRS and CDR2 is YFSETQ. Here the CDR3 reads CASSWGQGNEGYTF. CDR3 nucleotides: TGCGCCAGCAGCTGGGGACAGGGTAACGAGGGCTACACCTTC.

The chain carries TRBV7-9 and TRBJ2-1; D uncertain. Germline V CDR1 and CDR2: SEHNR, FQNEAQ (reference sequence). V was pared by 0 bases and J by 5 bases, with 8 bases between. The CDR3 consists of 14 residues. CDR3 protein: CASSLAVHNNEQFF. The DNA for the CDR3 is TGTGCCAGCAGCTTAGCGGTACATAACAATGAGCAGTTCTTC.

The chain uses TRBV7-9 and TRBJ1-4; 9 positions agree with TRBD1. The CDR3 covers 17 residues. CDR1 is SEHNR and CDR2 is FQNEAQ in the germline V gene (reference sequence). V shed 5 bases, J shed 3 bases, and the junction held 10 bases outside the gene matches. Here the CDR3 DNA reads TGTGCCAGCAGCCTTGCGGGACAGGGCAGGGCTAATGAAAAACTGTTTTTT. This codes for CASSLAGQGRANEKLFF.

CDR3 residues: CASSPFRGEAFF. In nucleotides, the CDR3 is TGTGCCAGCAGCCCTTTTCGGGGTGAAGCTTTCTTT. V usage is TRBV5-6 and J usage is TRBJ1-1; D remains ambiguous. The CDR3 totals 12 residues. Germline CDR1 and CDR2: SGHDT and YYEEEE. V was pared by 4 bases and J by 7 bases, with 11 bases between.

CDR3 protein: CAAGGGTQYF. CDR3 bases: TGTGCCGCCGGGGGGGGAACCCAGTACTTC. This sequence joins TRBV27 and TRBJ2-5; 8 bases agree with TRBD2. The CDR3 has 10 residues. The germline gives CDR1 MNHEY, CDR2 SMNVEV (reference sequence). The junction had 4 bases not matched to a gene; V was cut back by 11 bases and J by 8 bases.

This CDR3 is CASSRLAGKTYEQYF. The CDR3 DNA reads as TGTGCCAGCAGCCGCTTAGCGGGAAAGACCTACGAGCAGTACTTC. This chain uses TRBV28 with TRBJ2-7; 8 bases are a match to TRBD2. CDR1 and CDR2 from the germline V gene are MDHEN and SYDVKM. The J segment lost 2 bases and the V segment lost 6 bases, leaving 9 bases of the junction unmatched. There are 15 residues in the CDR3.

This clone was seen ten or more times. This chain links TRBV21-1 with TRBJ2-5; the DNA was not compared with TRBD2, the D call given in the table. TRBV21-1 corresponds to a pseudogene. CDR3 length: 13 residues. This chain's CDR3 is CASKRGGKETQYF. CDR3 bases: TGTGCCAGCAAAAGGGGGGGAAAGGAGACCCAGTACTTC.

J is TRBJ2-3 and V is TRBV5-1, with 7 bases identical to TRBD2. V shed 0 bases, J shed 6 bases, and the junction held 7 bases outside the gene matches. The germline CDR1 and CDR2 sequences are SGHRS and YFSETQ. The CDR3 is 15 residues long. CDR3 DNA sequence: TGCGCCAGCAGCTTGGTTTCTAGCGGTGCGGATACGCAGTATTTT. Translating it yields CASSLVSSGADTQYF. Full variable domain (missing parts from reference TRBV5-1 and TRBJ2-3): KAGVTQTPRYLIKTRGQQVTLSCSPISGHRSVSWYQQTPGQGLQFLFEYFSETQRNKGNFPGRFSGRQFSNSRSEMNVSTLELGDSALYLCASSLVSSGADTQYFGPGTRLTVL.

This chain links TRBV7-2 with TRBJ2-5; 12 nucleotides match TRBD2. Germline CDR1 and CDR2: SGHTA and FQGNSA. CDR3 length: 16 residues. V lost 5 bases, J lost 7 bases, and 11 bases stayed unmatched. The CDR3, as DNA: TGTGCCAGCAGCCTCAGGACTAGCGGGGAGGGCGGGACCCAGTACTTC. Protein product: CASSLRTSGEGGTQYF.

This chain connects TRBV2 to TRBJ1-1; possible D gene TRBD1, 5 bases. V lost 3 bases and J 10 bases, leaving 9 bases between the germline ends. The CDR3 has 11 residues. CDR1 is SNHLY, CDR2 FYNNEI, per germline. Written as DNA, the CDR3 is TGTGCCAGCAGTGAGGGGGAGGTAGCTTTCTTT. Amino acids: CASSEGEVAFF.

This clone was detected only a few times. The CDR3 nucleotides read TGTGCCAGCAGCTTGGCCGGAGGGCCCTATGGCTACACCTTC. Its protein is CASSLAGGPYGYTF. This chain connects TRBV5-4 to TRBJ1-2; no clear D. Germline-derived CDR1 and CDR2 are SGHNT and YYREEE (reference sequence). The germline V and J ends were trimmed by 0 bases and 4 bases, with 10 bases remaining between them. The CDR3 extends over 14 amino acids.

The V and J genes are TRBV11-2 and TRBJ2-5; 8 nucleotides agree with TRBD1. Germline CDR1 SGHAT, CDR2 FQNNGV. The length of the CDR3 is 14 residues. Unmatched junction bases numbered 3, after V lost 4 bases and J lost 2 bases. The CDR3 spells CASSYGTGQETQYF. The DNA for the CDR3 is TGTGCCAGCAGCTATGGGACAGGACAAGAGACCCAGTACTTC.

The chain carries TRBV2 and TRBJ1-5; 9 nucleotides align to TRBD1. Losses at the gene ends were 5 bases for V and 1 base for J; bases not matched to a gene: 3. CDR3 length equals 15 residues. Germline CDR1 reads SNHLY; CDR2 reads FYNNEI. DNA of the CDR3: TGTGCCAGCAGTCCACAGGGGGCGAGCAATCAGCCCCAGCATTTT. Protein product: CASSPQGASNQPQHF. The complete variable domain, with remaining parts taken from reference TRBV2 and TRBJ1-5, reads EPEVTQTPSHQVTQMGQEVILRCVPISNHLYFYWYRQILGQKVEFLVSFYNNEISEKSEIFDDQFSVERPDGSNFTLKIRSTKLEDSAMYFCASSPQGASNQPQHFGDGTRLSIL.

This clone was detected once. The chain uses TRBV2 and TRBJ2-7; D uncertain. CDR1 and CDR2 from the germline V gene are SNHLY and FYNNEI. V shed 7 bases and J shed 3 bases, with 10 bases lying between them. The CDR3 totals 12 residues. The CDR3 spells CASNDLNYEQYF. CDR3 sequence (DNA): TGTGCCAGCAATGACCTAAACTACGAGCAGTACTTC.

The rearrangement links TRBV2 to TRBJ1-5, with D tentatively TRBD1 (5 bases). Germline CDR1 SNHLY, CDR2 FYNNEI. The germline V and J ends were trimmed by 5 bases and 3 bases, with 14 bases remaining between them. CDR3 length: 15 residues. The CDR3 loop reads CASSTRGGVNQPQHF. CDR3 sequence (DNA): TGTGCCAGCAGTACCCGGGGGGGGGTCAATCAGCCCCAGCATTTT. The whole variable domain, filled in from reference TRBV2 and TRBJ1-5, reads EPEVTQTPSHQVTQMGQEVILRCVPISNHLYFYWYRQILGQKVEFLVSFYNNEISEKSEIFDDQFSVERPDGSNFTLKIRSTKLEDSAMYFCASSTRGGVNQPQHFGDGTRLSIL.

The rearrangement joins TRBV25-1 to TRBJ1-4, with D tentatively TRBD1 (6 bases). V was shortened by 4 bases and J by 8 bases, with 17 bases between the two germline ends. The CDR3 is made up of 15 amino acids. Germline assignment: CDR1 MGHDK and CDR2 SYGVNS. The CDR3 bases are TGTGCCAGCAGTGCACGGGGGGCAGACCGCGAAAAACTGTTTTTT. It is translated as CASSARGADREKLFF.

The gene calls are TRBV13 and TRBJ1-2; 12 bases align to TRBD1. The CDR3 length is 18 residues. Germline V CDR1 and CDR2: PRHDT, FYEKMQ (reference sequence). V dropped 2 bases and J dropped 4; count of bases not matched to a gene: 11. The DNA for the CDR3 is TGTGCCAGCAGCTTACGTGAAAAGGGGACAGGGGGCGTCTATGGCTACACCTTC. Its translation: CASSLREKGTGGVYGYTF. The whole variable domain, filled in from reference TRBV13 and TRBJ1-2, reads AAGVIQSPRHLIKEKRETATLKCYPIPRHDTVYWYQQGPGQDPQFLISFYEKMQSDKGSIPDRFSAQQFSDYHSELNMSSLELGDSALYFCASSLREKGTGGVYGYTFGSGTRLTVV.

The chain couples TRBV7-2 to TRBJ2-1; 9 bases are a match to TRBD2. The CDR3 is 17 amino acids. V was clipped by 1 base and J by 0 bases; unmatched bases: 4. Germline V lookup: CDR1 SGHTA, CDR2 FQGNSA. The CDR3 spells CASSLVGGGGSYNEQFF. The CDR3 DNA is TGTGCCAGCAGCTTAGTCGGCGGGGGGGGCTCCTACAATGAGCAGTTCTTC.

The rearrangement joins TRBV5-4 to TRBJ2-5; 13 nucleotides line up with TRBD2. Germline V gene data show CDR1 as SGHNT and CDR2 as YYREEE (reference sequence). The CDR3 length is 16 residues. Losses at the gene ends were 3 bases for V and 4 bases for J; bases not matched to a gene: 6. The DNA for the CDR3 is TGTGCCAGCAGCTCCGGGACTAGCGGGAAAAGAGAGACCCAGTACTTC. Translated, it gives CASSSGTSGKRETQYF. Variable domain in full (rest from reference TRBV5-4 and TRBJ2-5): ETGVTQSPTHLIKTRGQQVTLRCSSQSGHNTVSWYQQALGQGPQFIFQYYREEENGRGNFPPRFSGLQFPNYSSELNVNALELDDSALYLCASSSGTSGKRETQYFGPGTRLLVL.

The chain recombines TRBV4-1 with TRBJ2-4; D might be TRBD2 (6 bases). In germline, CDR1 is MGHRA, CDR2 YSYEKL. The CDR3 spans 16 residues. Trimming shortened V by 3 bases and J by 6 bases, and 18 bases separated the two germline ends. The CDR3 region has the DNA TGCGCCAGCAGCCAGCCCGGGACTCGTTCGTTAAACATTCAGTACTTC. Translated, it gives CASSQPGTRSLNIQYF.

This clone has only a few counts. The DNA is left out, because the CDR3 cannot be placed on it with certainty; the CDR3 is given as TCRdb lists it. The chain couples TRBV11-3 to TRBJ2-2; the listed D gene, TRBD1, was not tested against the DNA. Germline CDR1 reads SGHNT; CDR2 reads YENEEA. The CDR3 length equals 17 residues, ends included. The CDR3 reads CASSPGTANFGAGELFF.

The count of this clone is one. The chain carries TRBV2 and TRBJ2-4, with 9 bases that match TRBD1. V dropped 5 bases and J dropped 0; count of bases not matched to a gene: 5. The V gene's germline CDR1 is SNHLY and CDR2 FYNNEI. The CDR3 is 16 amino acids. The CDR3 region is CASSLGTGTAKNIQYF. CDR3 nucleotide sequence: TGTGCCAGCAGTCTCGGGACAGGGACAGCCAAAAACATTCAGTACTTC.

CDR3 sequence (DNA): TGTGCCAGCATCCAGGGGGCGACTAACTATGGCTACACCTTC. Its translation: CASIQGATNYGYTF. This rearrangement joins TRBV28 to TRBJ1-2; TRBD1 agrees at 8 bases. The CDR3 runs to 14 residues. Germline trimming cut 7 bases from V and 0 bases from J; bases unmatched to any gene: 4. The germline gives CDR1 MDHEN, CDR2 SYDVKM.

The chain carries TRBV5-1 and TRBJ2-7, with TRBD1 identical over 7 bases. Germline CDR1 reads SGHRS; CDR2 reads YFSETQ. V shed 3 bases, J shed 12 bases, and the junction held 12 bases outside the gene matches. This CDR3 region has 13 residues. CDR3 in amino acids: CASSWADRDTLYF. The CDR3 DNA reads TGCGCCAGCAGCTGGGCCGACAGGGATACTTTGTACTTC. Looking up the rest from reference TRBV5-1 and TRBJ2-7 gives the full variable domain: KAGVTQTPRYLIKTRGQQVTLSCSPISGHRSVSWYQQTPGQGLQFLFEYFSETQRNKGNFPGRFSGRQFSNSRSEMNVSTLELGDSALYLCASSWADRDTLYFGPGTRLTVT.

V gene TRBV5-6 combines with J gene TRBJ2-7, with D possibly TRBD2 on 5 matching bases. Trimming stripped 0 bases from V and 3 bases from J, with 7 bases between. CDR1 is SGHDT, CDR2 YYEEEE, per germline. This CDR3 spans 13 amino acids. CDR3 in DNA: TGTGCCAGCAGCTTGGGGAGGCGCTACGAGCAGTACTTC. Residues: CASSLGRRYEQYF.

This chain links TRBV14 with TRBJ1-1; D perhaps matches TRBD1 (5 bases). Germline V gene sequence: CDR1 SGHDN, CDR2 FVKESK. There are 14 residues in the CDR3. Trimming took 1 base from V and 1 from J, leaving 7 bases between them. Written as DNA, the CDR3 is TGTGCCAGCAGCCAAGGACAGCCGAACACTGAAGCTTTCTTT. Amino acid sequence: CASSQGQPNTEAFF.

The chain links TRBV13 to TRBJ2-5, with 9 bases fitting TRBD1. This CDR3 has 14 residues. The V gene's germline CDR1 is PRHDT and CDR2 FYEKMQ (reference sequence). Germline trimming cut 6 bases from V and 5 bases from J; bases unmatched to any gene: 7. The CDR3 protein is CASRPGTGLETQYF. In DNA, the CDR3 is TGTGCCAGCAGACCCGGGACAGGGTTGGAGACCCAGTACTTC.

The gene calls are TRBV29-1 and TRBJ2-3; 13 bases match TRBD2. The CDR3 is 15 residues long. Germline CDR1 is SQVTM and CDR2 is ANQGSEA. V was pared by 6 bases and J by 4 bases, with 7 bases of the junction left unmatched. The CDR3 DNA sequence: TGCAGCGTGGCACTAGCGGGAGGGCCCGCAGATACGCAGTATTTT. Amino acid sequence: CSVALAGGPADTQYF.

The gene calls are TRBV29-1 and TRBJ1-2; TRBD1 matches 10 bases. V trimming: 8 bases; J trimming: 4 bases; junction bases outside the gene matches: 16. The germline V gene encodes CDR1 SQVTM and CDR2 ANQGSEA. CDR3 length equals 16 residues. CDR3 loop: CSTSGTGDTYLYGYTF. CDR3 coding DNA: TGCAGCACATCCGGGACAGGGGACACCTACCTCTATGGCTACACCTTC.

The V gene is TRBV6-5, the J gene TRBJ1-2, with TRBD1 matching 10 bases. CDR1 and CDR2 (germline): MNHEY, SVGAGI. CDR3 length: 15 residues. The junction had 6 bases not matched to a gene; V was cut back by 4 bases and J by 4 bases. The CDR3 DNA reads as TGTGCCAGCAGTTCCAGGACAGGGGGACGCTATGGCTACACCTTC. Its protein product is CASSSRTGGRYGYTF.